The 15 T cell receptor beta chains presented below share a single source sample, sequenced in a study of blood T cell repertoires in COVID-19. The repertoire was sequenced with immunoSEQ multiplex PCR; TCRdb's copy has only in-frame clones and lacks some. The sample holds about 210,000 clones; 80% to 85% are singletons and the top ten take 10%. Sequencing input: peripheral blood. The receptors were gathered from a woman aged 80 or over with COVID-19, enrolled during active disease.

V gene TRBV3-1 (or the pseudogene TRBV3-2) combines with J gene TRBJ2-4, with TRBD2 matching over 11 bases. Looked up from germline, CDR1 is LGHDT and CDR2 is YNNKEL (reference sequence). CDR3 length: 16 residues. V trimming: 1 base; J trimming: 8 bases; junction bases outside the gene matches: 7. The CDR3 region is CASSQVPSGGWDIQYF. The CDR3 nucleotides read TGTGCCAGCAGCCAAGTCCCTAGCGGGGGGTGGGACATTCAGTACTTC.

The rearrangement joins TRBV7-8 to TRBJ2-4; tentatively, D is TRBD1 (5 bases). The CDR3 extends over 14 amino acids. V was cut by 5 bases and J by 0 bases, with 8 bases left in between. Germline assignment: CDR1 SGHVS and CDR2 FQNEAQ. As DNA, the CDR3 is TGTGCCAGCAGCCCGCAGGGAGCCAAAAACATTCAGTACTTC. As protein: CASSPQGAKNIQYF. The variable domain in full, with the rest retrieved from reference TRBV7-8 and TRBJ2-4, is GAGVSQSPRYKVAKRGQDVALRCDPISGHVSLFWYQQALGQGPEFLTYFQNEAQLDKSGLPSDRFFAERPEGSVSTLKIQRTQQEDSAVYLCASSPQGAKNIQYFGAGTRLSVL.

The gene calls are TRBV3-1 (or the pseudogene TRBV3-2) and TRBJ2-3, with 13 bases lining up with TRBD2. The CDR3 totals 17 residues. J lost 6 bases, V lost 0 bases, and 6 bases had no gene match. Germline V lookup: CDR1 LGHDT, CDR2 YNNKEL (reference sequence). The CDR3 is CASSQETSGGAFDTQYF. In nucleotides, the CDR3 is TGTGCCAGCAGCCAAGAAACTAGCGGGGGGGCCTTCGATACGCAGTATTTT.

The rearrangement uses TRBV5-1 and TRBJ2-7; 8 bases match TRBD1. V shed 5 bases, J shed 6 bases, and the junction held 7 bases outside the gene matches. The CDR3 extends over 13 amino acids. Germline values: CDR1 SGHRS, CDR2 YFSETQ. As DNA, the CDR3 is TGCGCCAGCAGGGTCTCGACAGGGGCCGAGCAGTACTTC. Residues: CASRVSTGAEQYF.

For this clone: The sample has other DNA sequences that encode this CDR3 too. The rearrangement uses TRBV5-1 and TRBJ1-2; unclear D gene. V was shortened by 3 bases and J by 7 bases, with 10 bases between the two germline ends. This CDR3 has 12 residues. The germline CDR1 and CDR2 sequences are SGHRS and YFSETQ. In DNA, the CDR3 is TGCGCCAGCAGCTCGCCTCCGGGTGGCTACACCTTC. Its protein is CASSSPPGGYTF.

In its sample, this clone was seen once. The chain combines TRBV10-2 with TRBJ1-4; possible D gene TRBD1, 6 bases. The length of the CDR3 is 15 residues. Trimming pared 7 bases from V and 7 bases from J, leaving 19 bases between. Per germline, CDR1 WSHSY and CDR2 SAAADI. The CDR3 spells CASNGGSARGEKLFF. As DNA, the CDR3 is TGCGCCAGCAACGGGGGGTCGGCCAGGGGTGAAAAACTGTTTTTT.

V and J are TRBV19 and TRBJ1-2, with D tentatively TRBD1 (5 bases). V lost 7 bases, J lost 4 bases, and 22 bases lay in between. CDR3 length: 16 residues. Germline V gives CDR1 LNHDA, CDR2 SQIVND (reference sequence). CDR3 sequence: CASTSPGDPGLYGYTF. CDR3 bases: TGTGCCAGTACGTCCCCGGGGGATCCTGGACTCTATGGCTACACCTTC.

This chain connects TRBV21-1 to TRBJ1-6. TRBV21-1 is designated a pseudogene. The CDR3 is 16 residues long. The CDR3 region has the DNA TGTGCCAGCAGCAAGACGGGGAGCTCCTATAATTCACCCCTCCACTTT. Amino acid sequence: CASSKTGSSYNSPLHF.

This chain connects TRBV19 to TRBJ2-3, with TRBD2 matching over 9 bases. CDR1 LNHDA and CDR2 SQIVND come from the germline V gene (reference sequence). There are 18 residues in the CDR3. Unmatched junction bases numbered 9, after V lost 1 base and J lost 1 base. The CDR3 sequence is CASSIALAGTGGTDTQYF. The CDR3 DNA follows: TGTGCCAGTAGTATAGCCCTAGCGGGGACCGGTGGCACAGATACGCAGTATTTT.

The chain uses TRBV6-5 and TRBJ2-3; 9 bases are shared with TRBD2. The CDR3 extends over 15 amino acids. The V segment lost 7 bases and the J segment 9 bases; nucleotides outside the gene matches: 14. The germline gives CDR1 MNHEY, CDR2 SVGAGI. The CDR3 protein is CASKRASGVDWTQYF. DNA of the CDR3: TGTGCCAGCAAACGGGCTAGCGGGGTAGATTGGACGCAGTATTTT.

The rearrangement joins TRBV7-2 to TRBJ2-1, with D tentatively TRBD2 (6 bases). The V end lost 0 bases, the J end lost 4 bases, and 10 bases lay between the germline ends. In germline, CDR1 is SGHTA, CDR2 FQGNSA. This CDR3 is built from 15 residues. The CDR3 is CASSLAGDSYNEQFF. CDR3 DNA sequence: TGTGCCAGCAGCTTAGCGGGGGACTCTTACAATGAGCAGTTCTTC.

This chain uses TRBV3-1 (or the pseudogene TRBV3-2) with TRBJ2-2; 8 bases line up with TRBD2. Germline V gives CDR1 LGHDT, CDR2 YNNKEL (reference sequence). The V segment lost 5 bases and the J segment 5 bases; nucleotides outside the gene matches: 13. CDR3 size: 17 residues. The CDR3 here is CASSDAQRGPITGELFF. The CDR3 DNA reads as TGTGCCAGCAGCGATGCCCAGCGGGGGCCCATTACCGGGGAGCTGTTTTTT.

This clone has just a few counts. J is TRBJ1-3 and V is TRBV7-8; unclear D gene. Germline values: CDR1 SGHVS, CDR2 FQNEAQ. Trimming shortened V by 0 bases and J by 0 bases, and 12 bases separated the two germline ends. This CDR3 region has 17 residues. The CDR3 region has the DNA TGTGCCAGCAGCTTAGCCCTCATGGCCTTCTCTGGAAACACCATATATTTT. This translates into CASSLALMAFSGNTIYF.

CDR3 sequence reads: CASRGEGPTYEQYF. For the CDR3, the DNA is TGTGCCAGTCGAGGGGAGGGGCCCACCTACGAGCAGTACTTC. The chain joins TRBV19 to TRBJ2-7; 7 bases line up with TRBD2. The CDR3 loop spans 14 amino acids. Per germline, CDR1 LNHDA and CDR2 SQIVND (reference sequence). With 8 bases clipped from V and 2 bases from J, the junction kept 9 bases outside the gene matches.

This clone was found a few times. The chain uses TRBV24-1 and TRBJ2-1, with D tentatively TRBD1 (5 bases). This CDR3 spans 11 amino acids. V lost 8 bases and J lost 7, with 8 bases in between. In germline, CDR1 is KGHDR, CDR2 SFDVKD. The CDR3 region is CATNNRNEQFF. The CDR3 bases are TGTGCCACCAACAACAGGAATGAGCAGTTCTTC.